The present entry profiles one T cell receptor (beta chain) with its context. The repertoire was sequenced with immunoSEQ multiplex PCR; TCRdb's copy has only in-frame clones and lacks some. The data show 2 million to 2.5 million clones, with roughly 92% seen just once and 0.37% held by the top ten. CDR1 and CDR2 (germline): MNHEY, SMNVEV (reference sequence). CDR3 length: 15 amino acids. Between the trimmed V and J ends, which lost 5 bases and 0 bases, there was a span of 12 bases. These data come from a study of shared clonotypes between healthy human individuals. Sequenced: naive CD4+ T cells from PBMCs. Described subset: CD45RA+ positively selected. The sequence was obtained from a man between 18 and 35 years old in good health. Some clones in this sample may be carry-over from other donors' samples. The chain uses TRBV27 and TRBJ2-3; the D is unclear. In nucleotides, the CDR3 is TGTGCCAGCAGTATCAGGATCACTAGCACAGATACGCAGTATTTT. As protein: CASSIRITSTDTQYF.